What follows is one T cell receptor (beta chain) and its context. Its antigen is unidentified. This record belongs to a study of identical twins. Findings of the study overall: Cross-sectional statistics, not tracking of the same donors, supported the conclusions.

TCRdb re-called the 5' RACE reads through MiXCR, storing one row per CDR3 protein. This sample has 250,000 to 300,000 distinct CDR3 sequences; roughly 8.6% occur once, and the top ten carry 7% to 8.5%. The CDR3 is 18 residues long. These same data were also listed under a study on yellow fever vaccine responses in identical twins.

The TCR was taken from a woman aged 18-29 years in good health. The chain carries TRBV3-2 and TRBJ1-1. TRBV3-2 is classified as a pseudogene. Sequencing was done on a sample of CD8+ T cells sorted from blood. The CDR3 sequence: CTISLGFGGGVENTEAFF. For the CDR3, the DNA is TGTACCATCAGTTTGGGGTTTGGGGGAGGCGTTGAGAACACTGAAGCTTTCTTT.